The T cell receptor (beta chain) under discussion was sequenced for a study of T cells in Graves' hyperthyroidism and ophthalmopathy. Study outcomes and limitations: Ophthalmopathy was model-predicted a median roughly six months pre-onset. Most thyroid-expanded clonotypes above 0.001 were also found in blood.

The CDR3 regions of TCR beta were amplified from RNA transcripts. The primer set for the first-round RT-PCR of the TCR CDR3 was HTBI. TCRdb fed the multiplex PCR reads into MiXCR, producing one record per CDR3 protein. The repertoire consists of 130,000 or so distinct CDR3 sequences, with about 20% occurring once and the leading ten covering about 67%. This clonotype was seen a few times. The target antigen is unknown. Those with hyperthyroidism were 18 to 65 years old, newly diagnosed, and ill for under 2 months. Diagnoses were established using clinical symptoms, serum thyroxine and TRAb, thyroid ultrasound and orbital computed tomography. J was trimmed by 3 bases and V by 5 bases; bases with no gene match: 5. The CDR3 runs to 15 residues. CDR1 is SGHDN, CDR2 FVKESK, per germline.

Sequencing was done on a sample of blood. The V gene is TRBV14, the J gene TRBJ2-3; TRBD2 agrees at 10 bases. The sequence came from a woman aged 45 to 65 with Graves' hyperthyroidism that later progressed to Graves' ophthalmopathy. The CDR3 DNA sequence: TGTGCCAGCAGCAGAATTAGCGGGAGGACAGATACGCAGTATTTT. Protein: CASSRISGRTDTQYF.